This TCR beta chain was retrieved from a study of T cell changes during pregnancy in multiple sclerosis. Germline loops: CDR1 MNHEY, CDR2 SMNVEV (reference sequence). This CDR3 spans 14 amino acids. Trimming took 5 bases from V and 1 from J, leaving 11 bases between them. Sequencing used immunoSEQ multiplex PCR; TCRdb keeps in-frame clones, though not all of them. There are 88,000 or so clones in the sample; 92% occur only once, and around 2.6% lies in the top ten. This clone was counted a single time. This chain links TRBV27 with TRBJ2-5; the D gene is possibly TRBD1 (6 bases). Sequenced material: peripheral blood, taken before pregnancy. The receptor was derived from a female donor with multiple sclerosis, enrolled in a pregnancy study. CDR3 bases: TGTGCCAGCAGTCCCCAGGGGCTCCAAGAGACCCAGTACTTC. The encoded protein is CASSPQGLQETQYF.